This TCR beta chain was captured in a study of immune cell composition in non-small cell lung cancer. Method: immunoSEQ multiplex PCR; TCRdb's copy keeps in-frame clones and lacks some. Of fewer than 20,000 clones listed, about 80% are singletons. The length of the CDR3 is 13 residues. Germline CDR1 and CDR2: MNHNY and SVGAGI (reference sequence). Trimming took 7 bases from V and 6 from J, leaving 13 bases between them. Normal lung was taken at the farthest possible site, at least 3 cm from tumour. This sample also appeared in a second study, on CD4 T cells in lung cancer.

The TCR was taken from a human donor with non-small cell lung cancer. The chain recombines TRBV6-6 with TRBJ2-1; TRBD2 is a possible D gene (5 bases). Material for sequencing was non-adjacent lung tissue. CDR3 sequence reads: CASTAPGINEQFF. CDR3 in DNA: TGTGCCAGCACAGCCCCCGGGATCAATGAGCAGTTCTTC.